This T cell receptor beta chain originates from a study of shared clonotypes between healthy human individuals. Notes on the study in general: Rarefaction exposed incomplete sorted-subset sequencing despite large depth.

The table came from immunoSEQ multiplex PCR; TCRdb's copy has only in-frame clones and leaves some out. This table holds around 610,000 clones, around 96% found once. The naive CD8 subset, CD45RO-negative cells positively selected for CCR7, excluded terminally differentiated effector memory CD45RA+ cells. This clone was picked up one time. What it recognizes is unknown. CDR1 is LNHDA and CDR2 is SQIVND in the germline V gene (reference sequence). V was pared by 3 bases and J by 7 bases, with 6 bases of the junction left unmatched. The CDR3 is 13 residues long. The sample taken for sequencing was naive CD8+ T cells sorted from blood. This clonotype was obtained from a woman aged 25 to 39 in good health. V gene TRBV19 combines with J gene TRBJ2-7, with TRBD2 matching over 7 bases. CDR3 in DNA: TGTGCCAGTAGTATCGACGGGAGGAGGGAGCAGTACTTC. Translation: CASSIDGRREQYF.